These T cell receptor beta chains were read from a single sample in a study of glioma-infiltrating T cells after dendritic cell vaccination. Assay: immunoSEQ multiplex PCR; the TCRdb copy retains only in-frame clones and omits some. The sample yields 100,000 or so clones, over 75% seen once. Sequenced here: blood, sampled before dendritic cell vaccination. These receptors were obtained from a human donor with glioblastoma. Both conserved end residues are part of each CDR3. A D gene is named only where the DNA matches it firmly. Only part of the rows carry a size: once, few, many, or a class if the clone is expanded.

CDR3aa: CASTRGAESYEQYF; abundance: -; v_gene: TRBV6-6; d_gene: -
CDR3aa: CASSPQGTSTDTQYF; abundance: -; v_gene: TRBV11-2; d_gene: -
CDR3aa: CASSQGGRGEQYF; abundance: once; v_gene: TRBV4-1; d_gene: -
CDR3aa: CASSLRQGSMETQYF; abundance: once; v_gene: TRBV11-3; d_gene: TRBD1
CDR3aa: CARPRDFEKLFF; abundance: -; v_gene: TRBV6-5; d_gene: -
CDR3aa: CSVDGLAGDEQYF; abundance: -; v_gene: TRBV29-1; d_gene: TRBD2
CDR3aa: CASNQRGPSTDTQYF; abundance: once; v_gene: TRBV5-1; d_gene: TRBD2
CDR3aa: CASSLDGSGQRSFEQYF; abundance: -; v_gene: TRBV11-2; d_gene: TRBD1
CDR3aa: CASSPGQGGWSTEQYF; abundance: -; v_gene: TRBV18; d_gene: TRBD1
CDR3aa: CASSSRQGNEKLFF; abundance: -; v_gene: TRBV18; d_gene: -
CDR3aa: CASSSGGYSNQPQHF; abundance: -; v_gene: TRBV27; d_gene: TRBD1
CDR3aa: CASSEGQGMFNEQFF; abundance: -; v_gene: TRBV5-1; d_gene: TRBD1
CDR3aa: CASSLYGSGDTQYF; abundance: -; v_gene: TRBV7-3; d_gene: -
CDR3aa: CASSGTDSYEQYF; abundance: -; v_gene: TRBV6-1; d_gene: -
CDR3aa: CASSFTGHISYNSPLHF; abundance: -; v_gene: TRBV13; d_gene: -
CDR3aa: CASSGTGGASDTQYF; abundance: once; v_gene: TRBV6-4; d_gene: TRBD1
CDR3aa: CASSIGLAVSYEQYF; abundance: -; v_gene: TRBV5-6; d_gene: TRBD2
CDR3aa: CASSLLNEQFF; abundance: -; v_gene: TRBV5-1; d_gene: -
CDR3aa: CASSPPSTDTQYF; abundance: -; v_gene: TRBV18; d_gene: -
CDR3aa: CASSSLADIPYEQYF; abundance: -; v_gene: TRBV6-1; d_gene: TRBD2
CDR3aa: CASSFEVPNSEAFF; abundance: -; v_gene: TRBV7-9; d_gene: -
CDR3aa: CASTSTGDGETQYF; abundance: -; v_gene: TRBV25-1; d_gene: -